What follows are 28 T cell receptor beta chains derived from one specimen sequenced in a study of T cells in Graves' hyperthyroidism and ophthalmopathy. Amplified regions were TCR beta CDR3 sequences from RNA transcripts. The HTBI primer set served for first-round RT-PCR of the TCR CDR3. TCRdb independently ran MiXCR on the multiplex PCR reads; one entry per CDR3 protein. The sample includes a few hundred thousand distinct CDR3 sequences, roughly 25% of them seen just once. Source material: blood. The receptors derive from a man aged 45-65 years with Graves' hyperthyroidism.

This clonotype was seen more than once but under ten times. One end of the junction fails to match germline, which may point to a read error. V usage is TRBV18 and J usage is TRBJ2-1; 8 bases fit TRBD1. In germline, CDR1 is KGHSH, CDR2 LQKENI. The CDR3 has 15 amino acids. The CDR3 protein is CASSPLGQGYDEQFF. The DNA for the CDR3 is TGTGCCAGCTCTCCACTAGGACAGGGATACGATGAGCAGTTCTTC.

This clonotype was seen at least ten times. The chain employs TRBV11-2 and TRBJ2-3; 8 bases are a match to TRBD1. The ends lost 3 bases at V and 9 bases at J; junction bases unmatched: 5. This CDR3 is built from 13 residues. In germline, CDR1 is SGHAT, CDR2 FQNNGV. This CDR3 reads CASSFSDRATQYF. As DNA, the CDR3 is TGTGCCAGCAGCTTCTCGGACAGGGCAACGCAGTATTTT.

To note about this clonotype: Possible read error: a much larger clone is one base away. This chain uses TRBV29-1 with TRBJ1-1; D gene unclear. Germline assignment: CDR1 SQVTM and CDR2 ANQGSEA. The CDR3 extends over 11 amino acids. Trimming shortened V by 3 bases and J by 0 bases, and 2 bases separated the two germline ends. The CDR3: CSVEMNTEAFF. DNA for the CDR3: TGCAGCGTTGAGATGAACACTGAAGCTTTCTTT.

A few counts support this clonotype. The chain links TRBV12-3 or TRBV12-4 to TRBJ1-4; TRBD1 matches 8 bases. There are 14 residues in the CDR3. With V trimmed by 4 bases and J by 7 bases, 5 bases remained unmatched. For the CDR3, the DNA is TGTGCCAGCAGTTCCACAGGGGGAGGTGAAAAACTGTTTTTT. It codes for CASSSTGGGEKLFF.

This clonotype was detected once. The chain links TRBV7-3 to TRBJ2-4; 9 nucleotides align to TRBD1. There are 19 residues in the CDR3. Germline CDR1 reads SGHTA; CDR2 reads FQGTGA. Trimming removed 4 bases from V and 0 bases from J; junction bases left unmatched: 13. CDR3 sequence reads: CASSSYDRGIEGAKNIQYF. The CDR3 DNA is TGTGCCAGCAGCTCATACGACAGGGGGATTGAAGGAGCCAAAAACATTCAGTACTTC. Full variable domain (rest looked up from reference TRBV7-3 and TRBJ2-4): GAGVSQTPSNKVTEKGKYVELRCDPISGHTALYWYRQSLGQGPEFLIYFQGTGAADDSGLPNDRFFAVRPEGSVSTLKIQRTERGDSAVYLCASSSYDRGIEGAKNIQYFGAGTRLSVL.

This clonotype was counted at least ten times. The chain couples TRBV11-2 to TRBJ2-1; either TRBD1 or TRBD2 may fit D (6 bases each). The germline V gene has CDR1 SGHAT and CDR2 FQNNGV. Trimming removed 4 bases at V and 9 bases at J, with 19 bases between. The CDR3 sequence is 15 residues long. This CDR3 is CASSSRRDTLAEQFF. The CDR3 DNA reads as TGTGCCAGCAGCTCAAGGCGGGACACCTTGGCTGAGCAGTTCTTC.

The J gene is TRBJ1-1, the V gene TRBV9; no clear D. V lost 0 bases, J lost 1 base, and 10 bases lay in between. The CDR3 is 15 residues long. From germline, CDR1 is SGDLS and CDR2 YYNGEE. The CDR3 DNA reads TGTGCCAGCAGCGTAGAGCCGAAGCCGAACACTGAAGCTTTCTTT. This translates into CASSVEPKPNTEAFF.

This clonotype turned up a few times. The chain uses TRBV15 and TRBJ2-5; no reliable D call. Trimming shortened V by 6 bases and J by 0 bases, and 8 bases separated the two germline ends. The CDR3 sequence is 13 residues long. The germline V gene has CDR1 LNHNV and CDR2 YYDKDF (reference sequence). CDR3 coding DNA: TGTGCCACCAGTATAGGTAACCAAGAGACCCAGTACTTC. Translated: CATSIGNQETQYF. Supplemented by reference TRBV15 and TRBJ2-5, the full variable domain reads DAMVIQNPRYQVTQFGKPVTLSCSQTLNHNVMYWYQQKSSQAPKLLFHYYDKDFNNEADTPDNFQSRRPNTSFCFLDIRSPGLGDTAMYLCATSIGNQETQYFGPGTRLLVL.

The V gene is TRBV3-1, the J gene TRBJ2-7, with TRBD1 matching over 12 bases. Germline lookup yields CDR1 LGHDT and CDR2 YNNKEL (reference sequence). Germline trimming cut 4 bases from V and 5 bases from J; bases unmatched to any gene: 9. The CDR3 length is 16 residues. The CDR3: CASSLGTGGAMDEQYF. The CDR3 region has the DNA TGTGCCAGCAGCCTCGGGACAGGGGGCGCAATGGACGAGCAGTACTTC.

There are a few counts of this clonotype. The rearrangement joins TRBV7-6 to TRBJ1-6; maybe TRBD1 (6 bases). CDR3 length: 14 residues. The germline CDR1 and CDR2 sequences are SGHVS and FNYEAQ. The V end was cut by 6 bases, the J end by 6 bases, with 12 bases between. The DNA for the CDR3 is TGTGCCAGCAGACAGGGACAAACTAATTCACCCCTCCACTTT. This translates into CASRQGQTNSPLHF.

This clonotype was counted a few times. A much larger clone lies a single base off, so this may be a read error. The V gene is TRBV7-9, the J gene TRBJ2-7; D is possibly TRBD1 (6 bases). The CDR3 sequence is 13 residues long. Trimming shortened V by 5 bases and J by 0 bases, and 8 bases separated the two germline ends. Germline CDR1 reads SEHNR; CDR2 reads FQNEAQ (reference sequence). The CDR3 nucleotides read TGTGCCAGCAGCCCGGACAGCTCCTACGAGCAGTACTTC. As protein: CASSPDSSYEQYF. The full variable domain, its missing parts supplied by reference TRBV7-9 and TRBJ2-7, is DTGVSQNPRHKITKRGQNVTFRCDPISEHNRLYWYRQTLGQGPEFLTYFQNEAQLEKSRLLSDRFSAERPKGSFSTLEIQRTEQGDSAMYLCASSPDSSYEQYFGPGTRLTVT.

This clonotype has only a few counts. The chain uses TRBV6-1 and TRBJ1-5; tentative D call: TRBD1 (6 bases). The length of the CDR3 is 14 residues. Germline loops: CDR1 MNHNS, CDR2 SASEGT. The V end was cut by 1 base, the J end by 7 bases, with 11 bases between. CDR3 sequence (DNA): TGTGCCAGCAGTGAAGTTCCCAGGGGACAGCCCCAGCATTTT. Translation: CASSEVPRGQPQHF.

This clonotype was seen a handful of times. This chain links TRBV6-1 with TRBJ2-1; TRBD2 might be the D (7 bases). Trimming left V 5 bases short and J 10 bases short, with 15 bases between. CDR1 and CDR2 from the germline V gene are MNHNS and SASEGT. CDR3 length: 13 residues. The CDR3 DNA reads TGTGCCAGCAGTTCCGGGGGGCAATTCGAGCAGTTCTTC. Residues: CASSSGGQFEQFF.

The gene calls are TRBV29-1 and TRBJ2-3; D is unresolved. The V end was cut by 4 bases, the J end by 0 bases, with 8 bases between. The CDR3 is made up of 13 amino acids. Germline V gene lookup returns CDR1 SQVTM and CDR2 ANQGSEA. The CDR3 sequence is CSVGASSTDTQYF. In DNA form, the CDR3 reads TGCAGCGTTGGAGCGTCCAGCACAGATACGCAGTATTTT.

The chain recombines TRBV3-1 with TRBJ2-2; the match to TRBD2 covers 10 bases. This CDR3 spans 16 amino acids. V was clipped by 4 bases and J by 7 bases; unmatched bases: 9. Germline V gene sequence: CDR1 LGHDT, CDR2 YNNKEL (reference sequence). The CDR3 DNA reads TGTGCCAGCAGCCCTACCGGGACTAGCGTAAGCGGGGAGCTGTTTTTT. Its translation is CASSPTGTSVSGELFF.

In its sample, this clonotype was seen a few times. The V gene is TRBV5-8, the J gene TRBJ1-5, with TRBD1 as a possible D gene (5 bases). Trimming pared 2 bases from V and 4 bases from J, leaving 16 bases between. Germline values: CDR1 SGHTS, CDR2 YDEGEE. The CDR3 has 16 residues. Here the CDR3 reads CASSFTEMGPNQPQHF. CDR3 coding DNA: TGTGCCAGCAGCTTCACCGAAATGGGGCCGAATCAGCCCCAGCATTTT.

The chain couples TRBV27 to TRBJ1-5; 8 bases fit TRBD1. This CDR3 has 15 residues. J gave up 3 bases and V 5 bases, and 6 bases lay outside the gene matches. The germline CDR1 and CDR2 sequences are MNHEY and SMNVEV (reference sequence). The CDR3 bases are TGTGCCAGCAGTCGGACAGGGTATAACAATCAGCCCCAGCATTTT. Its translation is CASSRTGYNNQPQHF.

In its sample, this clonotype was seen a few times. This sequence joins TRBV11-3 and TRBJ2-7; TRBD1 matches at 7 bases. Germline V gives CDR1 SGHNT, CDR2 YENEEA. The CDR3 sequence is 14 residues long. V lost 1 base to trimming and J lost 6 bases; unmatched junction nucleotides: 6. CDR3: CASSLVSRGSEQYF. The CDR3 nucleotides read TGTGCCAGCAGCTTAGTTTCCAGGGGGAGCGAGCAGTACTTC.

The V call is TRBV29-1, the J call TRBJ1-5, with 11 bases that match TRBD1. Germline CDR1 reads SQVTM; CDR2 reads ANQGSEA. V lost 6 bases and J lost 2; bases outside the gene matches: 6. The CDR3 consists of 15 residues. CDR3 sequence (DNA): TGCAGCGTCCGGGACAGGGGGGGCGGCAATCAGCCCCAGCATTTT. This codes for CSVRDRGGGNQPQHF.

This chain's CDR3 is CASSPTAGGRTGELFF. Written as DNA, the CDR3 is TGTGCCAGCAGCCCTACAGCGGGAGGACGTACCGGGGAGCTGTTTTTT. V gene TRBV11-3 combines with J gene TRBJ2-2; 9 bases line up with TRBD2. Germline CDR1 and CDR2: SGHNT and YENEEA. The CDR3 length is 16 residues. V lost 5 bases and J lost 5; bases outside the gene matches: 9.

This chain links TRBV27 with TRBJ2-7; tentative D call: TRBD1 (5 bases). With 5 bases removed from V and 2 bases from J, the gap between germline ends came to 19 bases. This CDR3 has 16 amino acids. Germline assignment: CDR1 MNHEY and CDR2 SMNVEV (reference sequence). The CDR3 sequence is CASSTRRVSFPYEQYF. For the CDR3, the DNA is TGTGCCAGCAGTACCCGCAGGGTGTCCTTTCCCTACGAGCAGTACTTC.

The table lists this clonotype with a few counts. This chain connects TRBV6-1 to TRBJ2-3, with 15 nucleotides matching TRBD2. This CDR3 is 15 amino acids long. Trimming took 4 bases from V and 5 from J; bases not matched to a gene: 1. Germline CDR1 is MNHNS and CDR2 is SASEGT. This CDR3 reads CASSGGLAGGDTQYF. CDR3 coding DNA: TGTGCCAGCAGTGGGGGACTAGCGGGGGGAGATACGCAGTATTTT.

This clonotype was seen many times. The chain uses TRBV7-2 and TRBJ2-1; 13 nucleotides match TRBD2. The germline CDR1 and CDR2 sequences are SGHTA and FQGNSA. The V segment lost 6 bases and the J segment 0 bases; nucleotides outside the gene matches: 2. CDR3 length equals 16 residues. The CDR3 nucleotides read TGTGCCAGCAGTCGGACTAGCGGGAGCTCCTACAATGAGCAGTTCTTC. Its translation is CASSRTSGSSYNEQFF.

V and J are TRBV20-1 and TRBJ2-3; possible D gene TRBD1, 6 bases. The CDR3 length is 14 residues. The germline gives CDR1 DFQATT, CDR2 SNEGSKA (reference sequence). Trimming removed 2 bases at V and 9 bases at J, with 18 bases between. The CDR3 region is CSARSPSQGYTQYF. CDR3 nucleotide sequence: TGCAGTGCTAGATCCCCCAGCCAGGGGTACACGCAGTATTTT.

The table lists this clonotype with a few counts. The chain employs TRBV9 and TRBJ2-5, with D hard to call. CDR1 and CDR2 from the germline V gene are SGDLS and YYNGEE. The V end was cut by 3 bases, the J end by 2 bases, with 8 bases between. The CDR3 has 13 residues. The CDR3 reads CASSGAAQETQYF. The CDR3 coding sequence is TGTGCCAGCAGCGGGGCGGCTCAAGAGACCCAGTACTTC.

This chain connects TRBV20-1 to TRBJ2-7, with 8 bases lining up with TRBD2. Trimming at V came to 4 bases and at J to 1 base, leaving 3 bases not matched to a gene. The germline V gene encodes CDR1 DFQATT and CDR2 SNEGSKA (reference sequence). There are 13 residues in the CDR3. The CDR3 here is CSANKRESYEQYF. In nucleotides, the CDR3 is TGCAGTGCTAATAAGCGGGAGTCCTACGAGCAGTACTTC.

This clonotype has just a few counts. The genes are TRBV20-1 and TRBJ2-5; 10 bases match TRBD1. CDR1 and CDR2 from the germline V gene are DFQATT and SNEGSKA (reference sequence). The CDR3 contains 13 residues. The V segment lost 5 bases and the J segment 3 bases; nucleotides outside the gene matches: 3. The CDR3 DNA is TGCAGTGCTTCTGGGACAGGGGAAGAGACCCAGTACTTC. This translates into CSASGTGEETQYF.

The rearrangement links TRBV5-1 to TRBJ2-2; TRBD2 matches at 8 bases. Germline trimming cut 5 bases from V and 4 bases from J; bases unmatched to any gene: 4. Germline CDR1 SGHRS, CDR2 YFSETQ. The CDR3 consists of 14 residues. The CDR3 sequence is CASRISGATGELFF. The CDR3 DNA follows: TGCGCCAGCAGGATTAGCGGGGCCACCGGGGAGCTGTTTTTT.